The 14 T cell receptor beta chains presented below share a single source sample, sequenced in a study of OX40 agonist ivuxolimab in advanced cancers. Assay used: immunoSEQ multiplex PCR; TCRdb lists only in-frame clones, some missing. The table records tens of thousands of clones, over 80% of them present only once. The sequenced sample was CD4+ or CD8+ T cells sorted from blood, obtained in a trial of the OX40 agonist ivuxolimab. All receptors come from an adult with an advanced solid tumor such as melanoma, head and neck, liver or kidney cancer.

The genes are TRBV7-3 and TRBJ1-5, with 9 bases that match TRBD1. The CDR3 runs 15 residues. CDR1 is SGHTA, CDR2 FQGTGA, per germline. With V trimmed by 6 bases and J by 4 bases, 7 bases remained unmatched. The DNA for the CDR3 is TGTGCCAGCAGTAGAGCGGGACAGGGTAATCAGCCCCAGCATTTT. Translated: CASSRAGQGNQPQHF. Together with reference TRBV7-3 and TRBJ1-5, the CDR3 gives the full variable domain: GAGVSQTPSNKVTEKGKYVELRCDPISGHTALYWYRQSLGQGPEFLIYFQGTGAADDSGLPNDRFFAVRPEGSVSTLKIQRTERGDSAVYLCASSRAGQGNQPQHFGDGTRLSIL.

This chain uses TRBV30 with TRBJ2-1; 9 bases line up with TRBD2. The V gene's germline CDR1 is GTSNPN and CDR2 SVGIG (reference sequence). Trimming removed 3 bases from V and 9 bases from J; junction bases left unmatched: 9. The CDR3 is 14 amino acids. The DNA of the CDR3 is TGTGCCTGGAGCAATGCGGGAGGGGGAGGTGAGCAGTTCTTC. Protein product: CAWSNAGGGGEQFF.

The chain has TRBV6-5 and TRBJ1-5; weak D call: TRBD1 (6 bases). The V end lost 4 bases, the J end lost 7 bases, and 14 bases lay between the germline ends. The CDR3 consists of 14 residues. Germline CDR1 and CDR2: MNHEY and SVGAGI. CDR3 DNA sequence: TGTGCCAGCAGTTTTCACAGGGACGGACAGCCCCAGCATTTT. Its protein product is CASSFHRDGQPQHF.

The rearrangement joins TRBV10-3 to TRBJ1-1; D is uncertain. Germline V CDR1 and CDR2: ENHRY, SYGVKD. V lost 4 bases and J 1 base, leaving 10 bases between the germline ends. The CDR3 loop spans 14 amino acids. CDR3 nucleotides: TGTGCCATCAGTGGGAGGGAGGGGAACACTGAAGCTTTCTTT. Translation: CAISGREGNTEAFF.

The rearrangement uses TRBV4-2 and TRBJ2-1; the D is unclear. Trimming removed 5 bases at V and 7 bases at J, with 12 bases between. Germline V CDR1 and CDR2: LGHNA, YNFKEQ. The CDR3 contains 13 residues. Here the CDR3 DNA reads TGTGCCAGCAGCTTGGAACTGGCGAATGAGCAGTTCTTC. Translating it yields CASSLELANEQFF.

This chain joins TRBV2 and TRBJ1-6, with D uncertain. Deletions cut 1 base from V and 7 bases from J, with 11 bases between. The CDR3 is 15 amino acids. In germline, CDR1 is SNHLY, CDR2 FYNNEI. In DNA form, the CDR3 reads TGTGCCAGCAGTGAAGACGGGCAGATCAATTCACCCCTCCACTTT. Protein: CASSEDGQINSPLHF.

This chain joins TRBV5-1 and TRBJ2-7, with TRBD2 matching over 10 bases. This CDR3 has 16 residues. The germline V gene encodes CDR1 SGHRS and CDR2 YFSETQ. V lost 0 bases to trimming and J lost 0 bases; unmatched junction nucleotides: 3. The CDR3 here is CASSLDPSGSSYEQYF. The CDR3 coding sequence is TGCGCCAGCAGCTTGGATCCTAGCGGGAGCTCCTACGAGCAGTACTTC.

The chain is built from TRBV5-1 and TRBJ2-7; 9 nucleotides line up with TRBD1. Germline-derived CDR1 and CDR2 are SGHRS and YFSETQ. The trim removed 4 bases at V and 3 bases at J, leaving 5 bases unmatched. The CDR3 length is 14 residues. The CDR3, as DNA: TGCGCCAGCAGCCCTGAGACAGGGGGCTACGAGCAGTACTTC. Translated: CASSPETGGYEQYF. The full variable domain, in which reference TRBV5-1 and TRBJ2-7 provide the parts outside the CDR3, is KAGVTQTPRYLIKTRGQQVTLSCSPISGHRSVSWYQQTPGQGLQFLFEYFSETQRNKGNFPGRFSGRQFSNSRSEMNVSTLELGDSALYLCASSPETGGYEQYFGPGTRLTVT.

The rearrangement uses TRBV6-6 and TRBJ2-5; 11 bases fit TRBD2. This CDR3 region has 15 residues. Looked up from germline, CDR1 is MNHNY and CDR2 is SVGAGI (reference sequence). After removal of 6 bases from V and 1 base from J, the junction contained 4 bases not matched to a gene. CDR3 sequence: CASRGGLAVQETQYF. DNA of the CDR3: TGTGCCAGCAGGGGGGGACTAGCGGTCCAAGAGACCCAGTACTTC.

The chain recombines TRBV6-5 with TRBJ1-3; D is possibly TRBD1 (5 bases). Germline assignment: CDR1 MNHEY and CDR2 SVGAGI. The CDR3 is 15 amino acids. V lost 0 bases, J lost 4 bases, and 10 bases lay in between. DNA for the CDR3: TGTGCCAGCAGTTACTCCCGGGGCACCGGAAACACCATATATTTT. This gives the protein CASSYSRGTGNTIYF.

V usage is TRBV2 and J usage is TRBJ1-1; no firm D call. The ends were cut back, 1 base at V and 0 bases at J, with 9 bases in the middle. The CDR3 covers 15 residues. Germline V CDR1 and CDR2: SNHLY, FYNNEI. This CDR3 reads CASSEGGLMNTEAFF. CDR3 DNA: TGTGCCAGCAGTGAAGGCGGTCTCATGAACACTGAAGCTTTCTTT.

The sample holds one count of this clone. The chain couples TRBV12-5 to TRBJ2-7; 8 nucleotides match TRBD1. J gave up 7 bases and V 7 bases, and 9 bases lay outside the gene matches. The germline gives CDR1 LGHNT, CDR2 FRNRAP. CDR3 length equals 13 residues. The DNA for the CDR3 is TGTGCTAGTGCCCGGACAGGGCAGGGTGAGCAGTACTTC. Encoded protein: CASARTGQGEQYF.

J is TRBJ2-7 and V is TRBV27; 8 nucleotides align to TRBD1. The germline CDR1 and CDR2 sequences are MNHEY and SMNVEV (reference sequence). This CDR3 contains 13 residues. J gave up 3 bases and V 5 bases, and 3 bases lay outside the gene matches. The CDR3 nucleotides read TGTGCCAGCAGTCAACAGGGGGGCTACGAGCAGTACGTC. Its protein product is CASSQQGGYEQYV.

This chain joins TRBV25-1 and TRBJ2-7; D remains ambiguous. From germline, CDR1 is MGHDK and CDR2 SYGVNS. Trimming shortened V by 1 base and J by 3 bases, and 13 bases separated the two germline ends. This CDR3 has 15 amino acids. The CDR3 DNA reads as TGTGCCAGCAGTGAATGGAAAGGTTTCGACTACGAGCAGTACTTC. It is translated as CASSEWKGFDYEQYF.